This TCR beta chain was documented in a study of blood T cell repertoires in COVID-19. Study overall: Italy, Spain and the United States were the sources of the convalescent and acute COVID-19 samples. Nucleic acid was either cDNA or gDNA, and it came from T cells, B-cell-depleted T cells, or PBMCs.

Measured with immunoSEQ multiplex PCR; TCRdb has only the in-frame clones, and not every one. The sample carries about 250,000 clones, more than 75% recorded once. Participants in the exposed group had met a COVID-19 case in the 2 weeks before joining the study. Concerning this clone itself: Within the sample, other DNA sequences also encode this same CDR3.

This clonotype was sampled from a woman aged 50 to 65 who had been exposed to COVID-19. Sequenced input: PBMCs or T cells enriched from blood (not recorded which).

CDR3 residues: CSAPTHEAFF. CDR3 in DNA: TGCAGTGCTCCGACTCATGAAGCTTTCTTT. V gene TRBV20-1 combines with J gene TRBJ1-1; D is unclear. CDR3 size: 10 residues. Germline-derived CDR1 and CDR2 are DFQATT and SNEGSKA (reference sequence). The V and J ends lost 5 bases and 7 bases respectively, with 8 bases between them.